This T cell receptor beta chain was identified in a study of T cell clusters in autoimmune cytopenias. This clonotype ranks as medium-sized (0.01 to 0.1%) in terms of frequency. TRB was amplified from roughly 270 ng of peripheral blood genomic DNA per sample. One tube held mixed TRB-A and TRB-B primer pools for touch-down PCR. TCRdb re-called the multiplex PCR reads, yielding one record per CDR3 amino acid sequence without DNA. The repertoire table contains 2,000 or so distinct CDR3 sequences. CDR3 length: 15 residues. CDR1 and CDR2 (germline): SGHVS, FNYEAQ. Sample: peripheral blood. This TCR was sampled from a human donor with an autoimmune cytopenia or autoimmune hepatitis (not recorded which). The chain joins TRBV7-6 to TRBJ2-7; TCRdb's D call of TRBD2 is untestable without DNA. CDR3 protein: CASSLATGTSYEQYF. Looking up the rest from reference TRBV7-6 and TRBJ2-7 gives the full variable domain: GAGVSQSPRYKVTKRGQDVALRCDPISGHVSLYWYRQALGQGPEFLTYFNYEAQQDKSGLPNDRFSAERPEGSISTLTIQRTEQRDSAMYRCASSLATGTSYEQYFGPGTRLTVT.